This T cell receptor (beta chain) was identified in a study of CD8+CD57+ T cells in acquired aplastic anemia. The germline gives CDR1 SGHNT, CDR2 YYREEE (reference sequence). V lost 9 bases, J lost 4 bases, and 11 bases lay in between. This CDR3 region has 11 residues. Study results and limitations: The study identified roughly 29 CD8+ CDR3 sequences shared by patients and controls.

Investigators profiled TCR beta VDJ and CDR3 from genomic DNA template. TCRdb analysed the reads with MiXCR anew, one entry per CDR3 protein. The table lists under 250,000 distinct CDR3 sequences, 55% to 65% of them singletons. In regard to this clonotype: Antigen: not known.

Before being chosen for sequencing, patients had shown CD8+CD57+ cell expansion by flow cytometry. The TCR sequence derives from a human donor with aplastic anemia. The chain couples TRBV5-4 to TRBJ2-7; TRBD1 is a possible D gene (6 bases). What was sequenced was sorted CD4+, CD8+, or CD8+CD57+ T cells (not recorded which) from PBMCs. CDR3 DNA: TGTGCCACCGAACAGGGTTACGAGCAGTACTTC. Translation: CATEQGYEQYF.